One sample yielded the 9 T cell receptor beta chains listed below, sequenced in a study of T-cell reconstitution after alpha-beta-depleted transplantation in children. For TCRbeta, the library was prepared with unique molecular identifiers. TCRdb fed the PCR reads into MiXCR, producing one record per CDR3 protein. This table holds more than 400,000 distinct CDR3 sequences, roughly 10% found once. This material consisted of PBMCs, mostly from graft donor cells, taken 180 days after TCRalphabeta/CD19-depleted stem cell transplant. The origin of the receptors is a female patient aged 2-9 years who had a stem cell transplant for aplastic anemia, so the T cells may come from the graft donor.

Regarding this clonotype: This may be a read error: a much more frequent sequence differs by one nucleotide. The chain carries TRBV5-1 and TRBJ2-1; D possibly matches TRBD1 or TRBD2 (6 bases each). This CDR3 spans 16 amino acids. Germline CDR1 reads SGHRS; CDR2 reads YFSETQ. Trimming cost V 4 bases and J 5 bases, with 19 bases left between them. The CDR3 sequence: CASSPGAQGSNNEQFF. The CDR3 DNA reads TGCGCCAGCAGCCCGGGGGCCCAGGGTTCGAACAATGAGCAGTTCTTC.

The chain recombines TRBV18 with TRBJ2-1; 7 bases match TRBD2. CDR3 length: 16 amino acids. The V gene's germline CDR1 is KGHSH and CDR2 LQKENI. V dropped 3 bases and J dropped 4; count of bases not matched to a gene: 9. The CDR3 loop is CASSPQSGAGYNEQFF. The CDR3 DNA reads as TGTGCCAGCTCACCCCAAAGCGGGGCTGGATACAATGAGCAGTTCTTC.

The gene calls are TRBV6-2 or TRBV6-3 and TRBJ1-5; 7 bases match TRBD1. The trim removed 5 bases at V and 6 bases at J, leaving 10 bases unmatched. Germline-derived CDR1 and CDR2 are MNHEY and SVGEGT. CDR3 length equals 15 residues. Here the CDR3 DNA reads TGTGCCAGCAGTACCCTTGACAGGGACGTTCAGCCCCAGCATTTT. Amino acids: CASSTLDRDVQPQHF.

This clonotype was observed many times. The CDR3 DNA reads as TGTGCCAGCAGTCCCCTTCGACTAGCGGGTAGTCTCGATGAGCAGTTCTTC. It is translated as CASSPLRLAGSLDEQFF. The chain recombines TRBV6-2 or TRBV6-3 with TRBJ2-1; 10 nucleotides agree with TRBD2. CDR3 size: 17 residues. V trimming: 5 bases; J trimming: 8 bases; junction bases outside the gene matches: 15. Looked up from germline, CDR1 is MNHEY and CDR2 is SVGEGT.

The V gene is TRBV12-3 or TRBV12-4, the J gene TRBJ1-6; D call uncertain. V lost 3 bases and J lost 5, with 14 bases in between. The CDR3 has 16 amino acids. The CDR3 sequence: CASSLVITYNNSPLHF. The DNA for the CDR3 is TGTGCCAGCAGTTTGGTCATTACCTATAATAATTCACCCCTCCACTTT.

The chain has TRBV9 and TRBJ1-2; a possible D gene is TRBD1 (5 bases). CDR3 length equals 17 residues. With 1 base removed from V and 8 bases from J, the gap between germline ends came to 24 bases. Per germline, CDR1 SGDLS and CDR2 YYNGEE. CDR3 region: CASSVRSPRDRQGGYTF. CDR3 sequence (DNA): TGTGCCAGCAGCGTAAGGTCCCCCCGGGACCGTCAGGGAGGCTACACCTTC.

The chain combines TRBV7-2 with TRBJ2-3; no clear D. Germline V gives CDR1 SGHTA, CDR2 FQGNSA. Between the trimmed V and J ends, which lost 6 bases and 6 bases, there was a span of 16 bases. CDR3 length: 14 amino acids. The DNA of the CDR3 is TGTGCCAGCAGAACCCGTTCAGATAGGGATACGCAGTATTTT. It encodes CASRTRSDRDTQYF.

This clonotype has just a few counts. This chain links TRBV15 with TRBJ1-5; a possible D gene is TRBD1 (5 bases). The CDR3 runs 16 residues. Germline V gene data show CDR1 as LNHNV and CDR2 as YYDKDF (reference sequence). Trimming pared 1 base from V and 0 bases from J, leaving 10 bases between. CDR3 nucleotides: TGTGCCACCAGCAGAGGGAGGGGAATTAGCAATCAGCCCCAGCATTTT. Translated: CATSRGRGISNQPQHF.

V and J are TRBV5-1 and TRBJ2-1; a weak D match, TRBD2 (5 bases). Trimming took 0 bases from V and 7 from J, leaving 11 bases between them. This CDR3 region has 14 residues. The V gene's germline CDR1 is SGHRS and CDR2 YFSETQ. In nucleotides, the CDR3 is TGCGCCAGCAGCTTGGAAGTACTAGTAAATGAGCAGTTCTTC. Amino acids: CASSLEVLVNEQFF.